The 29 T cell receptor beta chains below were found in one sample sequenced in a study of blood T cell repertoires in COVID-19. Profiled with immunoSEQ multiplex PCR; TCRdb holds only in-frame clones, not every one. Of nearly 300,000 clones listed, 85% to 90% are singletons. The specimen was PBMCs or T cells enriched from blood (not recorded which). The receptors here all came from a woman aged 45-65 years who had been exposed to COVID-19.

The CDR3 region has the DNA TGTGCCAGCAGGCTACTCTCCGGGACAGGCTATGGCTACACCTTC. It yields the protein CASRLLSGTGYGYTF. This chain links TRBV28 with TRBJ1-2, with 8 positions matching TRBD1. Trimming at V came to 6 bases and at J to 4 bases, leaving 10 bases not matched to a gene. Germline CDR1 MDHEN, CDR2 SYDVKM. The CDR3 consists of 15 residues.

This clone was found once. This sequence joins TRBV5-1 and TRBJ1-2, with 10 bases lining up with TRBD1. Germline V lookup: CDR1 SGHRS, CDR2 YFSETQ. The CDR3 extends over 15 amino acids. V lost 3 bases, J lost 4 bases, and 6 bases stayed unmatched. This CDR3 is CASSSTGGEGYGYTF. CDR3 coding DNA: TGCGCCAGCAGCTCGACAGGGGGCGAGGGCTATGGCTACACCTTC.

The rearrangement joins TRBV5-4 to TRBJ2-3, with 8 bases that match TRBD1. Losses at the gene ends were 2 bases for V and 3 bases for J; bases not matched to a gene: 5. The CDR3 is 15 residues long. Germline assignment: CDR1 SGHNT and CDR2 YYREEE (reference sequence). For the CDR3, the DNA is TGTGCCAGCAGCTTTTGGACAGGGATGACAGATACGCAGTATTTT. Translated, it gives CASSFWTGMTDTQYF.

This clone was observed once. The CDR3 sequence: CASSLAYRDGEQFF. In DNA form, the CDR3 reads TGCGCCAGCAGCTTGGCCTACAGGGACGGTGAGCAGTTCTTC. The chain recombines TRBV5-1 with TRBJ2-1, with TRBD1 as a possible D gene (6 bases). Germline-derived CDR1 and CDR2 are SGHRS and YFSETQ. V shed 0 bases and J shed 9 bases, with 13 bases lying between them. CDR3 length: 14 amino acids.

This clone was counted once. V and J are TRBV4-1 and TRBJ1-2, with D perhaps TRBD1 (6 bases). Germline CDR1 and CDR2: MGHRA and YSYEKL. The CDR3 consists of 14 residues. V lost 4 bases and J 4 bases, leaving 13 bases between the germline ends. CDR3 DNA sequence: TGCGCCAGCAGCCCCTCTCGGACAGTCTATGGCTACACCTTC. Translation gives CASSPSRTVYGYTF.

V gene TRBV28 combines with J gene TRBJ1-6; D not certain. V lost 5 bases and J lost 8, with 16 bases in between. This CDR3 is 15 amino acids long. Germline assignment: CDR1 MDHEN and CDR2 SYDVKM. In nucleotides, the CDR3 is TGTGCCAGCAGTGAGGCCGGGCCCGGGGATTCACCCCTCCACTTT. Amino acid sequence: CASSEAGPGDSPLHF. Looking up the rest from reference TRBV28 and TRBJ1-6 gives the full variable domain: DVKVTQSSRYLVKRTGEKVFLECVQDMDHENMFWYRQDPGLGLRLIYFSYDVKMKEKGDIPEGYSVSREKKERFSLILESASTNQTSMYLCASSEAGPGDSPLHFGNGTRLTVT.

For this clone: Distinct nucleotide sequences in the sample also encode this CDR3. The J gene is TRBJ2-5, the V gene TRBV2; TRBD1 agrees at 10 bases. In germline, CDR1 is SNHLY, CDR2 FYNNEI. CDR3 length: 15 amino acids. The V and J ends lost 3 bases and 4 bases, in that order; junction bases with no gene match: 5. The CDR3 spells CASSEGQGRGETQYF. Written as DNA, the CDR3 is TGTGCCAGCAGTGAGGGACAGGGGAGGGGAGAGACCCAGTACTTC.

Notes on this clone: Other DNA sequences in this specimen translate into the identical CDR3. J is TRBJ2-7 and V is TRBV7-9, with TRBD1 identical over 9 bases. Germline trimming cut 5 bases from V and 5 bases from J; bases unmatched to any gene: 7. CDR1 and CDR2 from the germline V gene are SEHNR and FQNEAQ (reference sequence). The CDR3 extends over 14 amino acids. The CDR3 reads CASSPGQGINEQYF. The DNA of the CDR3 is TGTGCCAGCAGCCCGGGACAGGGTATTAACGAGCAGTACTTC.

The rearrangement uses TRBV6-5 and TRBJ1-4; 7 nucleotides line up with TRBD1. The CDR3 sequence is 15 residues long. The germline gives CDR1 MNHEY, CDR2 SVGAGI. V lost 2 bases and J lost 7; bases outside the gene matches: 7. This CDR3 reads CASSYRGGWGEKLFF. CDR3 nucleotide sequence: TGTGCCAGCAGTTACCGAGGGGGCTGGGGTGAAAAACTGTTTTTT.

V and J are TRBV30 and TRBJ1-5, with D maybe TRBD1 (5 bases). The CDR3 loop spans 13 amino acids. Germline CDR1 reads GTSNPN; CDR2 reads SVGIG (reference sequence). Trimming cost V 2 bases and J 4 bases, with 9 bases left between them. CDR3 coding DNA: TGTGCCTGGAGTCCGGGACTTAATCAGCCCCAGCATTTT. Translated: CAWSPGLNQPQHF.

The J gene is TRBJ2-7, the V gene TRBV5-1; D is perhaps TRBD1 (6 bases). Trimming pared 0 bases from V and 3 bases from J, leaving 10 bases between. CDR3 length equals 14 residues. The germline V gene encodes CDR1 SGHRS and CDR2 YFSETQ. CDR3 sequence: CASSLEGRGYEQYF. The CDR3 region has the DNA TGCGCCAGCAGCTTGGAGGGCAGGGGCTACGAGCAGTACTTC.

The chain couples TRBV3-1 (or the pseudogene TRBV3-2) to TRBJ1-1; D is unresolved. This CDR3 region has 14 residues. Germline V gives CDR1 LGHDT, CDR2 YNNKEL (reference sequence). V lost 1 base, J lost 4 bases, and 10 bases lay in between. The chain's CDR3 is CASSQAQLITEAFF. The CDR3 region has the DNA TGTGCCAGCAGCCAAGCTCAGTTGATCACTGAAGCTTTCTTT.

The V gene is TRBV19, the J gene TRBJ1-5; D possibly corresponds to TRBD1 (5 bases). CDR1 is LNHDA, CDR2 SQIVND, per germline (reference sequence). Trimming removed 6 bases from V and 6 bases from J, with 21 bases in between. The CDR3 is made up of 16 amino acids. In DNA, the CDR3 is TGTGCCAGTAGCCTTGCTGGGGCCCCGGAAGGTCAGCCCCAGCATTTT. This translates into CASSLAGAPEGQPQHF.

The chain employs TRBV10-1 and TRBJ2-5, with D possibly matching TRBD1 (5 bases). CDR1 WNHNN and CDR2 SYGVQD come from the germline V gene (reference sequence). The CDR3 runs to 14 residues. The V gene lost 5 bases and the J gene lost 4 bases, with 14 bases spanning the gap. The CDR3 spells CASSSKPTGETQYF. The CDR3 nucleotides read TGCGCCAGCAGTTCAAAACCTACAGGAGAGACCCAGTACTTC.

V usage is TRBV7-2 and J usage is TRBJ1-4, with D perhaps TRBD1 (6 bases). The germline V gene has CDR1 SGHTA and CDR2 FQGNSA. Between the trimmed V and J ends, which lost 1 base and 11 bases, there was a span of 11 bases. The CDR3 extends over 13 amino acids. CDR3 sequence reads: CASSLEDRRKLFF. CDR3 DNA: TGTGCCAGCAGCTTAGAAGACAGGAGGAAACTGTTTTTT.

The chain recombines TRBV4-2 with TRBJ2-7, with 9 bases matching TRBD2. With V trimmed by 0 bases and J by 4 bases, 4 bases remained unmatched. The CDR3 contains 15 residues. Germline V gives CDR1 LGHNA, CDR2 YNFKEQ. The CDR3 DNA reads as TGTGCCAGCAGCCAAGATAATAGCGGGGGTTACGAGCAGTACTTC. This translates into CASSQDNSGGYEQYF.

The chain joins TRBV19 to TRBJ2-2; D possibly corresponds to TRBD2 (5 bases). This CDR3 is built from 14 residues. V lost 8 bases, J lost 5 bases, and 15 bases lay in between. Germline-derived CDR1 and CDR2 are LNHDA and SQIVND (reference sequence). CDR3 nucleotide sequence: TGTGCCAGTGATCGGGCAGGAGGAACCGGGGAGCTGTTTTTT. Amino acid sequence: CASDRAGGTGELFF.

The chain joins TRBV9 to TRBJ1-1; no clear D. The CDR3 length is 14 residues. Germline V CDR1 and CDR2: SGDLS, YYNGEE. Between the trimmed V and J ends, which lost 2 bases and 4 bases, there was a span of 12 bases. CDR3 in amino acids: CASSVVEGSTEAFF. CDR3 DNA: TGTGCCAGCAGCGTTGTCGAGGGTTCCACTGAAGCTTTCTTT.

This clone was observed at least ten times. J is TRBJ2-1 and V is TRBV6-5; 8 bases fit TRBD1. This CDR3 has 12 residues. Germline-derived CDR1 and CDR2 are MNHEY and SVGAGI. V lost 4 bases and J lost 12; bases outside the gene matches: 5. CDR3 bases: TGTGCCAGCAGTTTGGATGGGACAGGGCAGTTCTTC. Protein product: CASSLDGTGQFF.

This chain connects TRBV2 to TRBJ1-4; unclear D gene. This CDR3 spans 15 amino acids. CDR1 SNHLY and CDR2 FYNNEI come from the germline V gene. V lost 10 bases, J lost 0 bases, and 15 bases lay in between. CDR3 in amino acids: CATHFTAATNEKLFF. CDR3 in DNA: TGTGCCACTCACTTCACAGCGGCAACTAATGAAAAACTGTTTTTT.

This chain uses TRBV6-5 with TRBJ1-2; 7 nucleotides agree with TRBD1. The CDR3 totals 13 residues. The J segment lost 7 bases and the V segment lost 6 bases, leaving 8 bases of the junction unmatched. Germline V gives CDR1 MNHEY, CDR2 SVGAGI. The CDR3 nucleotides read TGTGCCAGCAGCACTAGACAGGGTAGTGGCTACACCTTC. Protein: CASSTRQGSGYTF.

The chain couples TRBV3-1 (or the pseudogene TRBV3-2) to TRBJ2-3, with D maybe TRBD2 (6 bases). The germline gives CDR1 LGHDT, CDR2 YNNKEL (reference sequence). The CDR3 loop spans 15 amino acids. V was trimmed by 4 bases and J by 4 bases, leaving 15 bases between them. CDR3 sequence (DNA): TGTGCCAGCAGCCCTGGAGGGTCAGACGCAGATACGCAGTATTTT. Amino acid sequence: CASSPGGSDADTQYF.

This clone was observed a handful of times. The chain recombines TRBV28 with TRBJ1-5; D is perhaps TRBD1 (5 bases). The germline V gene encodes CDR1 MDHEN and CDR2 SYDVKM. Trimming left V 4 bases short and J 4 bases short, with 17 bases between. The CDR3 extends over 16 amino acids. CDR3 amino acids: CASSSTQGVPNQPQHF. The CDR3 DNA reads TGTGCCAGCAGTTCTACCCAGGGTGTGCCAAATCAGCCCCAGCATTTT.

The chain recombines TRBV28 with TRBJ1-1, with D unclear. Germline loops: CDR1 MDHEN, CDR2 SYDVKM. Trimming removed 3 bases from V and 1 base from J, with 9 bases in between. This CDR3 is built from 14 residues. The CDR3 bases are TGTGCCAGCAGTTTCTTACAGCAGAACACTGAAGCTTTCTTT. This gives the protein CASSFLQQNTEAFF.

V and J are TRBV15 and TRBJ2-5; no firm D call. The germline V and J ends were trimmed by 4 bases and 2 bases, with 17 bases remaining between them. The CDR3 is 16 amino acids. CDR1 and CDR2 (germline): LNHNV, YYDKDF (reference sequence). Written as DNA, the CDR3 is TGTGCCACCAGCAAATCCCTAACAGACAAGCAAGAGACCCAGTACTTC. Amino acid sequence: CATSKSLTDKQETQYF.

The V and J genes are TRBV28 and TRBJ2-3; perhaps TRBD2 as D (5 bases). The CDR3 has 12 amino acids. V was trimmed by 3 bases and J by 5 bases, leaving 6 bases between them. Germline CDR1 is MDHEN and CDR2 is SYDVKM. For the CDR3, the DNA is TGTGCCAGCAGTTTCGGAGGAGATACGCAGTATTTT. Its translation: CASSFGGDTQYF.

This clone has just one count. CDR3 region: CATSDAPGGKAFF. Here the CDR3 DNA reads TGTGCCACCAGTGACGCCCCAGGGGGAAAAGCTTTCTTT. V and J are TRBV24-1 and TRBJ1-1; 7 bases match TRBD1. The CDR3 totals 13 residues. Germline V CDR1 and CDR2: KGHDR, SFDVKD. V lost 4 bases to trimming and J lost 9 bases; unmatched junction nucleotides: 7.

CDR3 nucleotide sequence: TGTGCCAGCAGTTTATGGGGACTATCAGCCTACAATGAGCAGTTCTTC. It translates to CASSLWGLSAYNEQFF. This sequence joins TRBV27 and TRBJ2-1; TRBD2 matches 7 bases. This CDR3 spans 16 amino acids. The V gene's germline CDR1 is MNHEY and CDR2 SMNVEV (reference sequence). The V and J ends lost 1 base and 2 bases, in that order; junction bases with no gene match: 5.

The chain joins TRBV28 to TRBJ1-5; 7 bases line up with TRBD1. CDR1 is MDHEN and CDR2 is SYDVKM in the germline V gene. The CDR3 spans 14 residues. V lost 9 bases to trimming and J lost 4 bases; unmatched junction nucleotides: 9. The CDR3 sequence is CASNRGSVNQPQHF. The CDR3 bases are TGTGCCAGTAACAGGGGCTCCGTTAATCAGCCCCAGCATTTT.